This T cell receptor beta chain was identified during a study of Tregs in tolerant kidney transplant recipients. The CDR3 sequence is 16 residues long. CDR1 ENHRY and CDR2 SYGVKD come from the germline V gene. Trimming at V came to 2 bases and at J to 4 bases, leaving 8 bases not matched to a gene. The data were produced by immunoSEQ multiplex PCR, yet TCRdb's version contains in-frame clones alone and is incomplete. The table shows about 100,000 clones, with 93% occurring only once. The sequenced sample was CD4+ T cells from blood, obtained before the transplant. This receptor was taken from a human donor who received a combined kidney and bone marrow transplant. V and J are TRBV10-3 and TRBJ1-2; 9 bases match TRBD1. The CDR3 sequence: CAISEPPGQGIYGYTF. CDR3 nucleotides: TGTGCCATCAGTGAGCCCCCCGGACAGGGGATCTATGGCTACACCTTC.